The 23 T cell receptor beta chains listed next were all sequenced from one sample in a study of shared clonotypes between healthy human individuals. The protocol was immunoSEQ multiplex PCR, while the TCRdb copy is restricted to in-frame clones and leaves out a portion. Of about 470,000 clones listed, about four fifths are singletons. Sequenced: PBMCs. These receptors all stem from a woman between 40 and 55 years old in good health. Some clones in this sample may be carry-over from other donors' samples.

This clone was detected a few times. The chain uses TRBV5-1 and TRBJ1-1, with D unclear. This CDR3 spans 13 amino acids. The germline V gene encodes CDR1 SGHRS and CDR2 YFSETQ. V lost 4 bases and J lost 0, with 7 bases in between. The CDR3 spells CASSSTMNTEAFF. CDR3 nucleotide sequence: TGCGCCAGCAGCAGCACCATGAACACTGAAGCTTTCTTT.

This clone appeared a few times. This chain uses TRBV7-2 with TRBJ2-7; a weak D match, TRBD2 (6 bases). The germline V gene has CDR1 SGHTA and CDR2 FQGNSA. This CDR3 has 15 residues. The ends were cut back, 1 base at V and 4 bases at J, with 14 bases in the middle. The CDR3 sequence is CASSLVGTAGYEQYF. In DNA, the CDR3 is TGTGCCAGCAGCTTAGTGGGGACCGCGGGGTACGAGCAGTACTTC.

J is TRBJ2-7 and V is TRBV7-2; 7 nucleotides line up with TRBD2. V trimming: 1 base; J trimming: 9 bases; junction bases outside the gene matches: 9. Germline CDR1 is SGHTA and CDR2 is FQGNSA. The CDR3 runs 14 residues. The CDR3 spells CASSLEGRESWQYF. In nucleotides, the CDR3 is TGTGCCAGCAGCTTAGAGGGGAGGGAATCCTGGCAGTACTTC.

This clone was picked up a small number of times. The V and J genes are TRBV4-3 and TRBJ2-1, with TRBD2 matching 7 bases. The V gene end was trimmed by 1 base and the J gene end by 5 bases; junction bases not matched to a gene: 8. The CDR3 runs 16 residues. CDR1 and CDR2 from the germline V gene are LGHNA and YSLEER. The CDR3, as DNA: TGCGCCAGCAGCCAAGTAGCTAGCGGATTACACAATGAGCAGTTCTTC. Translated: CASSQVASGLHNEQFF.

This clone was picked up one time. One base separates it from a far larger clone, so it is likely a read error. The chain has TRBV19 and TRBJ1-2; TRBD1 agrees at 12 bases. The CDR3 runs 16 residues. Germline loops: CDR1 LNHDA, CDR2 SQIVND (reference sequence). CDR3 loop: CANSTHAGTGGGGYTF. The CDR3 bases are TGTGCCAATAGTACGCATGCCGGGACAGGGGGCGGTGGCTACACCTTC.

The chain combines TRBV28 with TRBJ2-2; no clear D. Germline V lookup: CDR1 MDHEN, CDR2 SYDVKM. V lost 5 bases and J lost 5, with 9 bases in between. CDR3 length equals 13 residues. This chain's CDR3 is CASSKEYTGELFF. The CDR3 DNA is TGTGCCAGCAGTAAAGAGTATACCGGGGAGCTGTTTTTT.

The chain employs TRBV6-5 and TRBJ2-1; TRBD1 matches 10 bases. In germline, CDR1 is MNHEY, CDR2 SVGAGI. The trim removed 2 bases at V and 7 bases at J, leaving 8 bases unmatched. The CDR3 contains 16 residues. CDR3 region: CASSYTRDRGLNEQFF. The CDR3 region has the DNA TGTGCCAGCAGTTACACGCGGGACAGGGGCCTGAATGAGCAGTTCTTC.

The CDR3 region has the DNA TGTGCCAGCAGCGTGGACTGGAACACCGGGGAGCTGTTTTTT. Its translation is CASSVDWNTGELFF. The chain employs TRBV7-2 and TRBJ2-2; D may be TRBD2 (5 bases). V was cut by 5 bases and J by 1 base, with 8 bases left in between. The germline V gene has CDR1 SGHTA and CDR2 FQGNSA. The CDR3 loop spans 14 amino acids. The variable domain in full, completed from reference TRBV7-2 and TRBJ2-2, reads GAGVSQSPSNKVTEKGKDVELRCDPISGHTALYWYRQSLGQGLEFLIYFQGNSAPDKSGLPSDRFSAERTGGSVSTLTIQRTQQEDSAVYLCASSVDWNTGELFFGEGSRLTVL.

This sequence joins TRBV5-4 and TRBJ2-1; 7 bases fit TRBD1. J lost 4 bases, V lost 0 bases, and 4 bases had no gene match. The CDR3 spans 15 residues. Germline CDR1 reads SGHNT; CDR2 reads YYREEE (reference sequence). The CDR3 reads CASSLVRTGYNEQFF. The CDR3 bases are TGTGCCAGCAGCTTGGTTAGGACAGGTTACAATGAGCAGTTCTTC.

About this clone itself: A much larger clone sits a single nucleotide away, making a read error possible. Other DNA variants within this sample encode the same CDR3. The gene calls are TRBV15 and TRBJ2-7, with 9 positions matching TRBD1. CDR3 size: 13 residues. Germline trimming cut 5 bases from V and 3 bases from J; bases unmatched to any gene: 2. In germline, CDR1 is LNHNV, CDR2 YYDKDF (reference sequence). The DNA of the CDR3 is TGTGCCACCAGCCGGGACAGGGACTACGAGCAGTACTTC. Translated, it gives CATSRDRDYEQYF.

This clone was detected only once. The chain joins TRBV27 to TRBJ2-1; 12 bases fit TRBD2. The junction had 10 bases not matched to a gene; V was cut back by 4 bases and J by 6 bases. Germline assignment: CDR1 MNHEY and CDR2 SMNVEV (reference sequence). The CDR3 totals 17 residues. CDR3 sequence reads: CASSSPGLAGIFNEQFF. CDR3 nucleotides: TGTGCCAGCAGTTCCCCCGGACTAGCGGGAATCTTCAATGAGCAGTTCTTC.

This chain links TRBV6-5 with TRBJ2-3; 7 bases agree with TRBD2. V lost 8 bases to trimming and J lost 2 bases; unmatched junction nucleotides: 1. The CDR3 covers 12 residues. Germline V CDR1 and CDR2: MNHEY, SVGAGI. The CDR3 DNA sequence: TGTGCCAGCCGACTAGCCACAGATACGCAGTATTTT. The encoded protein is CASRLATDTQYF.

The CDR3 DNA is TGTGCCAGCAGTGAAATACAGGGGCGAGATACGCAGTATTTT. Its translation is CASSEIQGRDTQYF. This chain connects TRBV6-1 to TRBJ2-3, with 7 bases fitting TRBD1. This CDR3 is built from 14 residues. CDR1 MNHNS and CDR2 SASEGT come from the germline V gene. V lost 2 bases and J lost 5; bases outside the gene matches: 4.

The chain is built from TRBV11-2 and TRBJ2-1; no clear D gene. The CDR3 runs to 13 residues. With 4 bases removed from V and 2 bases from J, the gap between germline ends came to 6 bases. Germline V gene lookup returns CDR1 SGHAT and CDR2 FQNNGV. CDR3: CASSSTTYNEQFF. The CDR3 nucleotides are TGTGCCAGCAGCTCGACAACCTACAATGAGCAGTTCTTC.

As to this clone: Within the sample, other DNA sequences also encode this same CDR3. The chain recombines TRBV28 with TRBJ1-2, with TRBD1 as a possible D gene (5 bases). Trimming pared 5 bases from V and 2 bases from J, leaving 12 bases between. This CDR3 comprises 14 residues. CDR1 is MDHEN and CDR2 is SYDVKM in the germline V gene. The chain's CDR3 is CASSPSGRNYGYTF. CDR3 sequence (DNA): TGTGCCAGCAGTCCCTCGGGACGGAACTATGGCTACACCTTC.

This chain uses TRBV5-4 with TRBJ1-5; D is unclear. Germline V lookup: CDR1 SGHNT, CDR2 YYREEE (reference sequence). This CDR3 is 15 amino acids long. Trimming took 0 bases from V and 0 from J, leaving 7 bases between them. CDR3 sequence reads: CASSLAAYSNQPQHF. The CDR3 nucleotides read TGTGCCAGCAGCTTGGCGGCGTATAGCAATCAGCCCCAGCATTTT. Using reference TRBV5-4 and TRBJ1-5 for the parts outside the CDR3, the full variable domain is ETGVTQSPTHLIKTRGQQVTLRCSSQSGHNTVSWYQQALGQGPQFIFQYYREEENGRGNFPPRFSGLQFPNYSSELNVNALELDDSALYLCASSLAAYSNQPQHFGDGTRLSIL.

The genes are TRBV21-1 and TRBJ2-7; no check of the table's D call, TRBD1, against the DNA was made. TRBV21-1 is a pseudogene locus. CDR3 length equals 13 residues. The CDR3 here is CASSKATGSEQYF. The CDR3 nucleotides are TGTGCCAGCAGCAAAGCCACAGGGTCCGAGCAGTACTTC.

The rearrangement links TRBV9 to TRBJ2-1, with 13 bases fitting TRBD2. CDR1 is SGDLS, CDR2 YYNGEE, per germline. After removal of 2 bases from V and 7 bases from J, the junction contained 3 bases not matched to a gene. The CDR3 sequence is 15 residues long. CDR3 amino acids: CASSVTSGRGNEQFF. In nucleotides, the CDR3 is TGTGCCAGCAGCGTCACTAGCGGGAGGGGGAATGAGCAGTTCTTC.

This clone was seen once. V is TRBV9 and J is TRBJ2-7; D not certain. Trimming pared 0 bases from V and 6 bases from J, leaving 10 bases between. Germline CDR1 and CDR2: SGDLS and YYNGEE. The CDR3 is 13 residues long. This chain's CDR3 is CASSVGSGIEQYF. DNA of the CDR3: TGTGCCAGCAGCGTAGGATCTGGGATCGAGCAGTACTTC.

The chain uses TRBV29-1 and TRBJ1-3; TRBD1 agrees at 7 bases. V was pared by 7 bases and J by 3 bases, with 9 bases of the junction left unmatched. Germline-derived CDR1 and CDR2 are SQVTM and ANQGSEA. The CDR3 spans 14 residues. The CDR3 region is CSGLQGVFGNTIYF. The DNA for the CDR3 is TGCAGCGGATTGCAGGGGGTCTTTGGAAACACCATATATTTT.

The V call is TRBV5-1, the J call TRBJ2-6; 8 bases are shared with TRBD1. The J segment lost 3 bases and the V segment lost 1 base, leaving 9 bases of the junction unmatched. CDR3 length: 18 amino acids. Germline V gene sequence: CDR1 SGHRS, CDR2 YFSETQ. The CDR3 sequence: CASSLFSGGAGGANVLTF. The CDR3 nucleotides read TGCGCCAGCAGCTTGTTTTCAGGGGGCGCGGGTGGGGCCAACGTCCTGACTTTC.

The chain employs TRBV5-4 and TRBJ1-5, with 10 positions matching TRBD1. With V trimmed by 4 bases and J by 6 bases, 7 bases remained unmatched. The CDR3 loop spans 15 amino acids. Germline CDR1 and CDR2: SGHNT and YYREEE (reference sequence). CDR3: CASSLDRGRGQPQHF. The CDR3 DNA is TGTGCCAGCAGCCTCGACAGGGGGCGAGGTCAGCCCCAGCATTTT.

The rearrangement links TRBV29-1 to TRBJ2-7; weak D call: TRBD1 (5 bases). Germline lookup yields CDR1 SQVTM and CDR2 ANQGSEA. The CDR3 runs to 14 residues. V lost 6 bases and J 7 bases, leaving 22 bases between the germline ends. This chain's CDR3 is CSVDSAGAVGEQYF. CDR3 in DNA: TGCAGCGTCGACTCAGCTGGGGCGGTTGGGGAGCAGTACTTC.